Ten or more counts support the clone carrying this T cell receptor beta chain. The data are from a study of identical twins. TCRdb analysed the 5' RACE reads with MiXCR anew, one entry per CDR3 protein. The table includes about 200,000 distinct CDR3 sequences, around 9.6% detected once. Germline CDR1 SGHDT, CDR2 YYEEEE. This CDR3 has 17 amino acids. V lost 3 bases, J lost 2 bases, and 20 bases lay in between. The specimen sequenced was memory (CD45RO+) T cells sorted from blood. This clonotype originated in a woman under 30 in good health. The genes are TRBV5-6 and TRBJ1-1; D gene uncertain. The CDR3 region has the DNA TGTGCCAGCAGCTCGTTCCGTCTCAACATAGCAAACACTGAAGCTTTCTTT. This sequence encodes CASSSFRLNIANTEAFF.